This paragraph reports one TCR beta chain. The sample comes from a study of OX40 agonist ivuxolimab in advanced cancers. Sequenced by immunoSEQ multiplex PCR; TCRdb stores in-frame clones only, minus some. In the table there are some 90,000 clones, roughly 88% of which are singletons. V was clipped by 2 bases and J by 8 bases, with 16 bases between them. Germline V gene data show CDR1 as MNHEY and CDR2 as SVGAGI. There are 15 residues in the CDR3. V is TRBV6-5 and J is TRBJ2-1; D is possibly TRBD1 or TRBD2 (6 bases each). The receptor was isolated from an adult with an advanced solid tumor such as melanoma, head and neck, liver or kidney cancer. The source material was CD4+ or CD8+ T cells sorted from blood, sampled in a trial of the OX40 agonist ivuxolimab. The CDR3 coding sequence is TGTGCCAGCAGTTACCGCCTGGGGGGCGATCATGAGCAGTTCTTC. This translates into CASSYRLGGDHEQFF.